The rows below give T cell receptor beta chains drawn from one sample of a study of CD8 T cells in Susac syndrome. From the immunoSEQ multiplex PCR reads, TCRdb called clonotypes with MiXCR, one entry per CDR3 protein. This table holds around 71,000 distinct CDR3 sequences, 90% to 95% found once. Material: CD4+ T cells from PBMCs. The receptors stem from a human donor with Susac syndrome. CDR3s include the opening cysteine and the closing phenylalanine or tryptophan. The order of the fields is CDR3 protein, J gene, V gene, CDR3 length.

CASSYSGRGPTYEQYF	TRBJ2-7	TRBV6-5	16
CASRESYEQYF	TRBJ2-7	TRBV5-1	11
CASSREGGIYEQYF	TRBJ2-7	TRBV19	14
CASSPQTGTYEQYF	TRBJ2-7	TRBV9	14
CASSSGGPNQPQHF	TRBJ1-5	TRBV28	14
CASSSSGQGARDTQYF	TRBJ2-3	TRBV7-6	16
CASSPGGGLSRETQYF	TRBJ2-5	TRBV7-8	16
CASSDRGPETQYF	TRBJ2-5	TRBV5-4	13
CASSLRDRGTNEQFF	TRBJ2-1	TRBV7-9	15
CSVRTGAFSYEQYF	TRBJ2-7	TRBV29-1	14
CATGGANTGELFF	TRBJ2-2	TRBV7-2	13
CASSLGPLGGNEKLFF	TRBJ1-4	TRBV5-1	16
CASSQDAATAYEQYF	TRBJ2-7	TRBV3-1	15
CASSLGAGNQAGELFF	TRBJ2-2	TRBV12-3/TRBV12-4	16
CRGKGGTEAFF	TRBJ1-1	TRBV20-1	11
CASSVGTVPTNEKLFF	TRBJ1-4	TRBV9	16
CSARDPLAGGNTQYF	TRBJ2-3	TRBV20-1	15
CAWSVQGGYTF	TRBJ1-2	TRBV30	11
CSARRQGMNTEAFF	TRBJ1-1	TRBV20-1	14
CASSSLVRTERGYTF	TRBJ1-2	TRBV27	15
CSVEDSGRYGYTF	TRBJ1-2	TRBV29-1	13
CASSLSGAGDGYTF	TRBJ1-2	TRBV27	14
CASSALARYNEQFF	TRBJ2-1	TRBV2	14
CASSGIAGAGTEAFF	TRBJ1-1	TRBV2	15
CASSLNGFLRPFAYEQYF	TRBJ2-7	TRBV5-1	18
CASSRLSGTGGNEKLFF	TRBJ1-4	TRBV4-3	17
CASRTGGSGANVLTF	TRBJ2-6	TRBV19	15
CSANPTYGLALTDTQYF	TRBJ2-3	TRBV20-1	17
CSVVPGLNTEAFF	TRBJ1-1	TRBV29-1	13
CASSSPRGELFF	TRBJ2-2	TRBV7-3	12
CASSSYVSGELFF	TRBJ2-2	TRBV4-3	13
CSVLWDSPYEQYF	TRBJ2-7	TRBV29-1	13
CSASRGSSTDTQYF	TRBJ2-3	TRBV20-1	14
CASSQDTRPGGNQPQHF	TRBJ1-5	TRBV4-3	17
CASSQTPQKNTEAFF	TRBJ1-1	TRBV4-1	15
CASSAWGAKNNYEQYF	TRBJ2-7	TRBV4-1	16
CSAFQQALYEQYF	TRBJ2-7	TRBV20-1	13
CASSLWTRAGGRYEQYF	TRBJ2-7	TRBV28	17
CASSPLNSINPGQGSSSYNEQFF	TRBJ2-1	TRBV18	23
CASSANRGDIQYF	TRBJ2-4	TRBV2	13